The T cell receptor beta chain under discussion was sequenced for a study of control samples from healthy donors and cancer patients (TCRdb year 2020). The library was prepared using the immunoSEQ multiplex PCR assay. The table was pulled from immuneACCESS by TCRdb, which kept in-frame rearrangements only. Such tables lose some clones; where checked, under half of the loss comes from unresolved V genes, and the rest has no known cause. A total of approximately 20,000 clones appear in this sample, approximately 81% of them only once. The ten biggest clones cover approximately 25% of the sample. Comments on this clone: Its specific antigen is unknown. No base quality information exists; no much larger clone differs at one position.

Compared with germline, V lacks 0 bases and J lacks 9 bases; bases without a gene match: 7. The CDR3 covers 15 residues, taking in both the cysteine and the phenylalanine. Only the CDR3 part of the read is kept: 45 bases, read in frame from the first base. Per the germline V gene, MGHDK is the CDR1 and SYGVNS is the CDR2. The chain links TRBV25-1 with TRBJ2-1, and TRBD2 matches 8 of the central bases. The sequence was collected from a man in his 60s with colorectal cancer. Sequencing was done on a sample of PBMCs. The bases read TGTGCCAGCAGTGAATATGGGGCGGGGGGAGGTGAGCAGTTCTTC. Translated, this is CASSEYGAGGGEQFF.